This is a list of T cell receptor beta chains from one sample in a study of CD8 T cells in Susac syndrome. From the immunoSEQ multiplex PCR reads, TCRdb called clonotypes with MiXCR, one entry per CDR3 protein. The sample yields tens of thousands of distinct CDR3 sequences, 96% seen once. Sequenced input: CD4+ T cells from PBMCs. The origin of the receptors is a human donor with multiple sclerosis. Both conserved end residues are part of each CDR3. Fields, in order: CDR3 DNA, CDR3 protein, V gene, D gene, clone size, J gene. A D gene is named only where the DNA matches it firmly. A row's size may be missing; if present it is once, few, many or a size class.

DNA: TGCGCCAGCAGCTTGACAACGCGCGTAGAGAACACTGAAGCTTTCTTT
CDR3: CASSLTTRVENTEAFF
V: TRBV5-1
D: .
size: .
J: TRBJ1-1

DNA: TGCAGCGCTTTACAGGGTCCGAACACCGGGGAGCTGTTTTTT
CDR3: CSALQGPNTGELFF
V: TRBV29-1
D: .
size: .
J: TRBJ2-2

DNA: TGTGCCAGCAGCTTAGGGTCGGCTAGGGCCTACGAGCAGTACTTC
CDR3: CASSLGSARAYEQYF
V: TRBV7-8
D: .
size: .
J: TRBJ2-7

DNA: TGTGCCAGCCGCCGGCTGAACACTGAAGCTTTCTTT
CDR3: CASRRLNTEAFF
V: TRBV27
D: .
size: .
J: TRBJ1-1

DNA: TGTGCCAGCAGTTTTAGGGCAGGGAAAGGAGTTAGCAATCAGCCCCAGCATTTT
CDR3: CASSFRAGKGVSNQPQHF
V: TRBV12-3/TRBV12-4
D: .
size: .
J: TRBJ1-5

DNA: TGCGCCAGCAGCTTTGGTGTTGGCGGGGGGGCCCAAGAGACCCAGTACTTC
CDR3: CASSFGVGGGAQETQYF
V: TRBV5-1
D: TRBD2
size: .
J: TRBJ2-5

DNA: TGTGCCACCAGCAGAGTGGACAGGGTGCATGAGCAGTTCTTC
CDR3: CATSRVDRVHEQFF
V: TRBV15
D: TRBD1
size: .
J: TRBJ2-1

DNA: TGCGCCAGCAAGAAGGAAGGCGTAAGGGGCACTGAAGCTTTCTTT
CDR3: CASKKEGVRGTEAFF
V: TRBV5-1
D: .
size: .
J: TRBJ1-1

DNA: TGTGCCAGCAGCGGAGGGGCAGGGTATTCACCCCTCCACTTT
CDR3: CASSGGAGYSPLHF
V: TRBV13
D: .
size: once
J: TRBJ1-6

DNA: TGTGCCAGCAGCTTCGCTGCCGGGACAGCCATCCCAGATACGCAGTATTTT
CDR3: CASSFAAGTAIPDTQYF
V: TRBV7-9
D: TRBD1
size: .
J: TRBJ2-3

DNA: TGTGCCAGCAGTCTCCCTAGCGGGGGGGCAGAGACCCAGTACTTC
CDR3: CASSLPSGGAETQYF
V: TRBV28
D: TRBD2
size: .
J: TRBJ2-5

DNA: TGCGCCAGCAGCTTGGATGTGGGGTTCAACACTGAAGCTTTCTTT
CDR3: CASSLDVGFNTEAFF
V: TRBV5-1
D: .
size: .
J: TRBJ1-1

DNA: TGTGCCAGCACAGGACTAGCGGGGGGCCTACCTTACAATGAGCAGTTCTTC
CDR3: CASTGLAGGLPYNEQFF
V: TRBV9
D: TRBD2
size: once
J: TRBJ2-1

DNA: TGTGCCAGCAGCCCTCGCCGGACAGGGAACTATGGCTACACCTTC
CDR3: CASSPRRTGNYGYTF
V: TRBV3-1
D: TRBD1
size: .
J: TRBJ1-2

DNA: TGCGCCAGCAGCTTGGGTCCAGCCAGTGGGGTCTACGAGCAGTACTTC
CDR3: CASSLGPASGVYEQYF
V: TRBV5-1
D: .
size: .
J: TRBJ2-7

DNA: TGTGCCAGCAGTGAACCGGTGGCAGGGGGCGAGGGGGAGCAGTACTTC
CDR3: CASSEPVAGGEGEQYF
V: TRBV28
D: TRBD1
size: .
J: TRBJ2-7

DNA: TGTGCCAGCAGTTACGATGGACGGCAGTTCTTC
CDR3: CASSYDGRQFF
V: TRBV6-6
D: .
size: once
J: TRBJ2-1

DNA: TGTGCCAGCAGCTTAGCGAGGACTAGCGGGGGCACAGATACGCAGTATTTT
CDR3: CASSLARTSGGTDTQYF
V: TRBV7-2
D: TRBD2
size: .
J: TRBJ2-3

DNA: TGCGCCAGCAGGGAGGGGGCTAGCACAGATACGCAGTATTTT
CDR3: CASREGASTDTQYF
V: TRBV5-1
D: .
size: .
J: TRBJ2-3

DNA: TGTGCCAGCAGCTTGCGCATAGGTGATCGCAATCAGCCCCAGCATTTT
CDR3: CASSLRIGDRNQPQHF
V: TRBV5-4
D: .
size: .
J: TRBJ1-5

DNA: TGTGCCAGCAGCTTAGAGGGCAGGACCCACGAGCAGTACTTC
CDR3: CASSLEGRTHEQYF
V: TRBV7-2
D: .
size: .
J: TRBJ2-7

DNA: TGTGCCAGCAGTTTCCTAGCGGGGGGGCCGGGAGATACGCAGTATTTT
CDR3: CASSFLAGGPGDTQYF
V: TRBV27
D: TRBD2
size: .
J: TRBJ2-3

DNA: TGCGCCAGCAGTCCCCTCTATGGCTACACCTTC
CDR3: CASSPLYGYTF
V: TRBV4-1
D: .
size: .
J: TRBJ1-2

DNA: TGCAGCGTCGGTGACAGGGCGGGCTATGGCTACACCTTC
CDR3: CSVGDRAGYGYTF
V: TRBV29-1
D: TRBD1
size: .
J: TRBJ1-2

DNA: TGCAGTGCCGGACAGAGCAATCAGCCCCAGCATTTT
CDR3: CSAGQSNQPQHF
V: TRBV20-1
D: .
size: .
J: TRBJ1-5

DNA: TGTGCCAGCAGCCTTCTGGGGACAGCCAATTCACCCCTCCACTTT
CDR3: CASSLLGTANSPLHF
V: TRBV7-2
D: TRBD1
size: .
J: TRBJ1-6

DNA: TGTGCCAGCAGCTTGCCAAGGGGCACAGATACGCAGTATTTT
CDR3: CASSLPRGTDTQYF
V: TRBV11-2
D: .
size: .
J: TRBJ2-3

DNA: TGTGCCAGCAGTTTATCGGGGGATAATTCACCCCTCCACTTT
CDR3: CASSLSGDNSPLHF
V: TRBV12-3/TRBV12-4
D: .
size: .
J: TRBJ1-6

DNA: TGTGCCAGCAGCCCTCCCCCGCGGCCTAGGAGCTCCTACGAGCAGTACTTC
CDR3: CASSPPPRPRSSYEQYF
V: TRBV7-8
D: .
size: .
J: TRBJ2-7

DNA: TGTGCCAGCAGCTTAATGTCAGGGAACACTGAAGCTTTCTTT
CDR3: CASSLMSGNTEAFF
V: TRBV11-3
D: .
size: .
J: TRBJ1-1

DNA: TGTGCCAGCAGTTATGAATCCCGGGCGATCGATGGCTACACCTTC
CDR3: CASSYESRAIDGYTF
V: TRBV6-5
D: .
size: .
J: TRBJ1-2

DNA: TGCGCCAGCAGCTTGGAGACAGGGATGACCTACGAGCAGTACTTC
CDR3: CASSLETGMTYEQYF
V: TRBV5-1
D: TRBD1
size: .
J: TRBJ2-7

DNA: TGTGCCAGCAGCTTCTTCCAGCCCCCGAGGGAGACCCAGTACTTC
CDR3: CASSFFQPPRETQYF
V: TRBV5-6
D: .
size: .
J: TRBJ2-5

DNA: TGTGCCAGCAGTGAATCAGGGAGCGGGTATGGCTACACCTTC
CDR3: CASSESGSGYGYTF
V: TRBV2
D: .
size: .
J: TRBJ1-2

DNA: TGTGCCAGCAGTTCCGGGACAGGGAGTCGAGAGACCCAGTACTTC
CDR3: CASSSGTGSRETQYF
V: TRBV5-4
D: TRBD1
size: .
J: TRBJ2-5

DNA: TGTGCCAGCAGCCAACACAGGGGGGACACTGAAGCTTTCTTT
CDR3: CASSQHRGDTEAFF
V: TRBV14
D: TRBD1
size: .
J: TRBJ1-1

DNA: TGTGCCAGCAGCTCCTGGGACAGGGCGAACCAAGAGACCCAGTACTTC
CDR3: CASSSWDRANQETQYF
V: TRBV12-3/TRBV12-4
D: TRBD1
size: .
J: TRBJ2-5

DNA: TGTGCCAGCAGCCCGGGACAGGCCACCTACGAGCAGTACTTC
CDR3: CASSPGQATYEQYF
V: TRBV5-4
D: TRBD1
size: once
J: TRBJ2-7

DNA: TGTGCCAGCAGCTTAGACCTGACACGTTCCTACGAGCAGTACTTC
CDR3: CASSLDLTRSYEQYF
V: TRBV7-8
D: .
size: .
J: TRBJ2-7

DNA: TGTGCCAGCATGCGACAAGGCATTCAGTACTTC
CDR3: CASMRQGIQYF
V: TRBV6-2/TRBV6-3
D: .
size: .
J: TRBJ2-4

DNA: TGTGCCACCGTGGGGGGAAGGCACAGGGCTTACGAGCAGTACTTC
CDR3: CATVGGRHRAYEQYF
V: TRBV28
D: .
size: .
J: TRBJ2-7

DNA: TGTGCCTGGAGTGTACGATGGGGTACTGAAGCTTTCTTT
CDR3: CAWSVRWGTEAFF
V: TRBV30
D: .
size: .
J: TRBJ1-1